The 17 T cell receptor beta chains below come from one sample, sequenced in a study of identical twins (TCRdb year 2016). The library was prepared using 5' RACE. The listed sequencing device is Illumina HiSeq 2000. TCRdb redid the processing of the public reads, applying fastp at Q25 and MiXCR, and retained in-frame beta chains. When rows share a CDR3 protein, they turn into one entry using the most common DNA and genes. The sample has about 280,000 distinct CDR3 sequences on record, about 8.3% of them singletons. The ten largest clonotypes hold approximately 2.1% of the sample. The sample was also linked to a second study, of yellow fever vaccine responses in identical twins.

Sequencing was performed on memory (CD45RO+) T cells sorted from blood. The cell subset or site label here, explained by the study, means: CD45RO+ enriched T cells. Receptors were obtained from a woman younger than 30 in good health.

In this sample, this clonotype turned up a few times. The chain is built from TRBV28 and TRBJ1-1; TRBD1 agrees at 11 bases. V lost 5 bases to trimming and J lost 6 bases; unmatched junction nucleotides: 8. This CDR3 is 15 amino acids long. CDR1 is MDHEN and CDR2 is SYDVKM in the germline V gene. This chain's CDR3 is CASSPTDRGLSEAFF. In DNA, the CDR3 is TGTGCCAGCAGTCCGACGGACAGGGGGCTCTCTGAAGCTTTCTTT.

This clonotype was seen a few times. This chain links TRBV14 with TRBJ1-6, with D unresolved. The CDR3 has 13 amino acids. V was trimmed by 4 bases and J by 9 bases, leaving 10 bases between them. The germline V gene has CDR1 SGHDN and CDR2 FVKESK. The CDR3 DNA reads TGTGCCAGCAGCCCTGCCAGGAGTTCACCCCTCCACTTT. It codes for CASSPARSSPLHF.

The J gene is TRBJ1-1, the V gene TRBV3-1, with 9 bases matching TRBD1. The CDR3 runs 17 residues. The V segment lost 11 bases and the J segment 0 bases; nucleotides outside the gene matches: 16. Germline V gene lookup returns CDR1 LGHDT and CDR2 YNNKEL (reference sequence). Here the CDR3 reads CACSRPGTGFMNTEAFF. DNA of the CDR3: TGTGCCTGCTCCCGGCCCGGGACAGGGTTTATGAACACTGAAGCTTTCTTT.

The DNA for the CDR3 is TGCAGTGCTGGACGGTTTAGCACAGATACGCAGTATTTT. Protein product: CSAGRFSTDTQYF. The rearrangement links TRBV20-1 to TRBJ2-3; D remains ambiguous. The V gene lost 5 bases and the J gene lost 0 bases, with 9 bases spanning the gap. Germline CDR1 DFQATT, CDR2 SNEGSKA (reference sequence). This CDR3 comprises 13 residues.

This clonotype appeared a few times. This chain links TRBV5-1 with TRBJ1-1, with a possible D match to TRBD1 (6 bases). Trimming left V 0 bases short and J 1 base short, with 19 bases between. This CDR3 has 18 amino acids. Germline V gene sequence: CDR1 SGHRS, CDR2 YFSETQ. The CDR3, as DNA: TGCGCCAGCAGCTTGGCCTTTCCCGGTGGCAGGGGGAACACTGAAGCTTTCTTT. This translates into CASSLAFPGGRGNTEAFF. The whole variable domain, remainder taken from reference TRBV5-1 and TRBJ1-1, is KAGVTQTPRYLIKTRGQQVTLSCSPISGHRSVSWYQQTPGQGLQFLFEYFSETQRNKGNFPGRFSGRQFSNSRSEMNVSTLELGDSALYLCASSLAFPGGRGNTEAFFGQGTRLTVV.

This chain connects TRBV6-2 or TRBV6-3 to TRBJ2-3; 12 nucleotides agree with TRBD2. V gave up 7 bases and J gave up 6 bases; unmatched junction bases: 8. There are 15 residues in the CDR3. The germline V gene encodes CDR1 MNHEY and CDR2 SVGEGT. The CDR3 spells CASNPSGGEWDTQYF. The DNA for the CDR3 is TGTGCCAGCAACCCTAGCGGGGGGGAGTGGGATACGCAGTATTTT.

This clonotype was recorded at least ten times. CDR3 sequence reads: CSARAMEGAAYEQYF. CDR3 nucleotide sequence: TGCAGTGCTAGAGCGATGGAGGGGGCTGCCTACGAGCAGTACTTC. This chain connects TRBV20-1 to TRBJ2-7, with D possibly TRBD1 on 7 matching bases. Trimming took off 1 base at V and 2 bases at J, with 15 bases between the two ends. The CDR3 sequence is 15 residues long. Germline V gene data show CDR1 as DFQATT and CDR2 as SNEGSKA (reference sequence).

The chain recombines TRBV6-1 with TRBJ2-7; D is ambiguous. Germline lookup yields CDR1 MNHNS and CDR2 SASEGT. This CDR3 region has 12 residues. CDR3 residues: CASSEGLGLSTV. Here the CDR3 DNA reads TGTGCCAGCAGTGAAGGGCTCGGCCTCTCTACAGTC.

This clonotype came up many times. The CDR3 DNA is TGTGCCAGCAGTTTCACTCGAGTTCCGGCGGCCAAGAATGAGCAGTTCTTC. Translating gives CASSFTRVPAAKNEQFF. The chain combines TRBV6-5 with TRBJ2-1; the D is unclear. This CDR3 has 17 residues. The germline CDR1 and CDR2 sequences are MNHEY and SVGAGI. The V end was cut by 4 bases, the J end by 7 bases, with 23 bases between.

This clonotype occurred many times. The genes are TRBV20-1 and TRBJ1-1; D possibly corresponds to TRBD1 (6 bases). The CDR3 covers 13 residues. V lost 7 bases, J lost 1 base, and 13 bases lay in between. The V gene's germline CDR1 is DFQATT and CDR2 SNEGSKA (reference sequence). The CDR3 spells CSGYRVSNTEAFF. CDR3 DNA sequence: TGCAGTGGTTACAGGGTGTCGAACACTGAAGCTTTCTTT.

Ten or more counts support this clonotype. The chain employs TRBV28 and TRBJ1-5, with unresolved D. The CDR3 is 17 amino acids. CDR1 and CDR2 (germline): MDHEN, SYDVKM. Trimming removed 4 bases at V and 0 bases at J, with 16 bases between. For the CDR3, the DNA is TGTGCCAGCAGTTCACTCCAAAATCCTTATAGCAATCAGCCCCAGCATTTT. This sequence encodes CASSSLQNPYSNQPQHF.

As regards this clonotype: One end of the junction fails to match germline, which may point to a read error. This chain links TRBV4-2 with TRBJ2-3, with TRBD2 identical over 10 bases. Germline V lookup: CDR1 LGHNA, CDR2 YNFKEQ. The CDR3 runs to 17 residues. The CDR3 sequence is CAISPRILAGAPDTQYF. The CDR3 bases are TGTGCCATCAGCCCCCGGATCCTAGCGGGAGCACCAGATACGCAGTATTTT.

In the case of this clonotype: A single base separates this from a much larger clone, so it may be a read error. V and J are TRBV7-3 and TRBJ2-1, with D possibly matching TRBD2 (6 bases). Per the germline V gene, CDR1 is SGHTA and CDR2 is FQGTGA. The CDR3 consists of 14 residues. Deletions cut 2 bases from V and 2 bases from J, with 7 bases between. CDR3 amino acids: CASSLAGPYNEQFF. Written as DNA, the CDR3 is TGTGCCAGCAGCTTAGCGGGACCCTACAATGAGCAGTTCTTC.

Notes on this clonotype: The junction and the germline gene differ at one end; a read error may be behind it. The chain has TRBV28 and TRBJ1-2, with D uncertain. The CDR3 covers 15 residues. The germline V gene encodes CDR1 MDHEN and CDR2 SYDVKM. CDR3 loop: CASTDSRVGHYGYSF. CDR3 DNA sequence: TGTGCCAGCACTGATTCTAGGGTCGGCCACTATGGCTACTCCTTC.

This clonotype appeared a few times. The chain uses TRBV2 and TRBJ2-1; perhaps TRBD2 as D (6 bases). V gave up 7 bases and J gave up 4 bases, with 14 bases separating them. The germline V gene encodes CDR1 SNHLY and CDR2 FYNNEI. CDR3 length equals 14 residues. The CDR3 DNA sequence: TGTGCCAGCATCCGGACTATCGCTTACAATGAGCAGTTCTTC. Protein sequence: CASIRTIAYNEQFF.

The chain uses TRBV5-6 and TRBJ1-2; TRBD1 aligns across 7 bases. Germline CDR1 SGHDT, CDR2 YYEEEE. V lost 6 bases and J lost 3; bases outside the gene matches: 14. This CDR3 is 16 amino acids long. For the CDR3, the DNA is TGTGCCAGCAACCTGTACTCCATAGGACAGGACTATGGCTACACCTTC. The encoded protein is CASNLYSIGQDYGYTF. The whole variable domain, filled in from reference TRBV5-6 and TRBJ1-2, reads DAGVTQSPTHLIKTRGQQVTLRCSPKSGHDTVSWYQQALGQGPQFIFQYYEEEERQRGNFPDRFSGHQFPNYSSELNVNALLLGDSALYLCASNLYSIGQDYGYTFGSGTRLTVV.

The gene calls are TRBV20-1 and TRBJ2-1, with 7 bases lining up with TRBD2. Germline V gene data show CDR1 as DFQATT and CDR2 as SNEGSKA (reference sequence). This CDR3 is built from 17 residues. J gave up 0 bases and V 0 bases, and 8 bases lay outside the gene matches. The CDR3 nucleotides are TGCAGTGCTAGAGATTTTAGCGGGTTAAGCTCCTACAATGAGCAGTTCTTC. Translation: CSARDFSGLSSYNEQFF.